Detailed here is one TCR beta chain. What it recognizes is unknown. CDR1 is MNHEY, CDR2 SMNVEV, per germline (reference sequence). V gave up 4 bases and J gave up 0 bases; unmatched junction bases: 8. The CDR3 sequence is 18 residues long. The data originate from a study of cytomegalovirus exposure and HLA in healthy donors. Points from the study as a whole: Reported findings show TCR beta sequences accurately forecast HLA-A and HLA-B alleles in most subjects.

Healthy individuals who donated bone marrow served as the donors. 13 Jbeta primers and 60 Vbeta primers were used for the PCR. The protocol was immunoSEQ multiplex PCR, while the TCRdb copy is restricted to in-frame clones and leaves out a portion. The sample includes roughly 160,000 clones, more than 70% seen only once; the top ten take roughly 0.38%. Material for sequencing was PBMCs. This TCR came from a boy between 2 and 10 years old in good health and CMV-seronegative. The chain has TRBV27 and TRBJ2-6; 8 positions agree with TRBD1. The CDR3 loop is CASSSWGRGLSGANVLTF. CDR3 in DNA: TGTGCCAGCAGTTCATGGGGCAGGGGGCTCTCTGGGGCCAACGTCCTGACTTTC.